The 30 T cell receptor beta chains below were found in one sample sequenced in a study of graft-versus-host responses after intestinal transplantation. Profiling relied on immunoSEQ multiplex PCR, and the TCRdb table lists in-frame clones only, not all of them. The sample lists tens of thousands of clones, 85% to 95% occurring once. This material consisted of PBMCs, taken about 250 days after intestinal transplant. The receptors here all came from a human patient who received an intestinal transplant, so some T cells may come from the graft donor.

The chain combines TRBV5-6 with TRBJ2-1, with D possibly TRBD2 on 6 matching bases. Trimming removed 0 bases from V and 7 bases from J, with 14 bases in between. The CDR3 length is 15 residues. CDR1 SGHDT and CDR2 YYEEEE come from the germline V gene. In DNA, the CDR3 is TGTGCCAGCAGCTTGGGGAGGGATCTCTATAATGAGCAGTTCTTC. Amino acid sequence: CASSLGRDLYNEQFF.

The V call is TRBV7-2, the J call TRBJ2-1; 9 nucleotides match TRBD2. The J segment lost 6 bases and the V segment lost 2 bases, leaving 5 bases of the junction unmatched. Germline V gene data show CDR1 as SGHTA and CDR2 as FQGNSA. CDR3 length: 15 amino acids. The CDR3 sequence: CASSLPWTSVNEQFF. In DNA, the CDR3 is TGTGCCAGCAGCTTACCTTGGACTAGCGTCAATGAGCAGTTCTTC.

This clone was detected only once. V and J are TRBV2 and TRBJ2-7, with a tentative D call TRBD1 (6 bases). With 8 bases removed from V and 0 bases from J, the gap between germline ends came to 14 bases. The CDR3 contains 14 residues. Germline V CDR1 and CDR2: SNHLY, FYNNEI. CDR3 residues: CASREQGPSYEQYF. Here the CDR3 DNA reads TGTGCCAGCCGAGAACAGGGTCCCTCCTACGAGCAGTACTTC.

The CDR3 DNA reads TGTGCCTGGAGTACGGGGGAGACCCAGTACTTC. This encodes CAWSTGETQYF. The chain carries TRBV30 and TRBJ2-5; D perhaps matches TRBD2 (5 bases). Per the germline V gene, CDR1 is GTSNPN and CDR2 is SVGIG (reference sequence). The CDR3 totals 11 residues. Trimming pared 2 bases from V and 5 bases from J, leaving 6 bases between.

This chain connects TRBV9 to TRBJ2-1; 10 nucleotides agree with TRBD2. Per germline, CDR1 SGDLS and CDR2 YYNGEE. The CDR3 consists of 13 residues. V lost 4 bases and J lost 7; bases outside the gene matches: 2. The CDR3 loop is CASSPSGRNEQFF. The CDR3 DNA follows: TGTGCCAGCAGCCCTAGCGGGAGAAATGAGCAGTTCTTC.

This clone has just one count. The chain recombines TRBV28 with TRBJ2-1; no firm D call. The CDR3 totals 15 residues. CDR1 and CDR2 (germline): MDHEN, SYDVKM. Between the trimmed V and J ends, which lost 3 bases and 5 bases, there was a span of 14 bases. CDR3 in amino acids: CASSLTRELHNEQFF. The CDR3 DNA sequence: TGTGCCAGCAGTTTGACGCGAGAGCTCCACAATGAGCAGTTCTTC.

The chain couples TRBV7-9 to TRBJ2-1, with unresolved D. Deletions cut 4 bases from V and 3 bases from J, with 13 bases between. The CDR3 is made up of 15 amino acids. Germline assignment: CDR1 SEHNR and CDR2 FQNEAQ (reference sequence). The CDR3 reads CASSSMWVDYNEQFF. CDR3 nucleotide sequence: TGTGCCAGCAGCTCCATGTGGGTCGACTACAATGAGCAGTTCTTC.

This chain uses TRBV4-1 with TRBJ2-1; TRBD1 aligns across 10 bases. Germline V CDR1 and CDR2: MGHRA, YSYEKL. The CDR3 length is 16 residues. V was pared by 0 bases and J by 6 bases, with 5 bases of the junction left unmatched. The CDR3 nucleotides are TGCGCCAGCAGCCAAGAGAAGACAGGGGGCCGCAATGAGCAGTTCTTC. The encoded protein is CASSQEKTGGRNEQFF.

The count of this clone is one. The chain links TRBV5-6 to TRBJ1-1, with TRBD1 matching over 9 bases. This CDR3 spans 16 amino acids. CDR1 is SGHDT, CDR2 YYEEEE, per germline. V shed 1 base and J 11 bases; nucleotides not matched to a gene: 15. As DNA, the CDR3 is TGTGCCAGCAGCTTGAAGGGGACAGGGCACACCCGGGGGGCTTTCTTT. It codes for CASSLKGTGHTRGAFF. The full variable domain, with the rest looked up from reference TRBV5-6 and TRBJ1-1, is DAGVTQSPTHLIKTRGQQVTLRCSPKSGHDTVSWYQQALGQGPQFIFQYYEEEERQRGNFPDRFSGHQFPNYSSELNVNALLLGDSALYLCASSLKGTGHTRGAFFGQGTRLTVV.

The CDR3 reads CASSSVAAEQFF. In nucleotides, the CDR3 is TGTGCCAGCAGCTCCGTAGCGGCTGAGCAGTTCTTC. J is TRBJ2-1 and V is TRBV5-6, with D tentatively TRBD2 (6 bases). With 3 bases removed from V and 9 bases from J, the gap between germline ends came to 10 bases. Germline CDR1 SGHDT, CDR2 YYEEEE. The CDR3 sequence is 12 residues long.

This chain uses TRBV9 with TRBJ2-1, with 8 bases identical to TRBD2. The CDR3 has 19 residues. The junction had 11 bases not matched to a gene; V was cut back by 0 bases and J by 0 bases. The germline gives CDR1 SGDLS, CDR2 YYNGEE. CDR3 protein: CASSVVVRDSGISYNEQFF. The CDR3 region has the DNA TGTGCCAGCAGCGTAGTAGTGAGGGATAGCGGGATCTCCTACAATGAGCAGTTCTTC.

The V gene is TRBV7-8, the J gene TRBJ2-2; D is undetermined. The ends were cut back, 1 base at V and 5 bases at J, with 17 bases in the middle. The CDR3 covers 17 residues. Germline V gives CDR1 SGHVS, CDR2 FQNEAQ. The CDR3 reads CASSLEALAVRTGELFF. CDR3 coding DNA: TGTGCCAGCAGCTTAGAAGCGCTGGCGGTGAGGACCGGGGAGCTGTTTTTT.

The chain employs TRBV4-1 and TRBJ1-1; possibly TRBD1 for D (5 bases). CDR3 length equals 17 residues. Trimming stripped 4 bases from V and 1 base from J, with 19 bases between. Germline assignment: CDR1 MGHRA and CDR2 YSYEKL. The CDR3 here is CASSPSPTLQGNTEAFF. CDR3 nucleotides: TGCGCCAGCAGCCCAAGCCCCACCTTGCAGGGGAACACTGAAGCTTTCTTT.

The chain couples TRBV4-2 to TRBJ2-7; unclear D gene. Germline lookup yields CDR1 LGHNA and CDR2 YNFKEQ. CDR3 size: 14 residues. The V end lost 4 bases, the J end lost 4 bases, and 14 bases lay between the germline ends. The CDR3 bases are TGTGCCAGCAGCCCCACCGGCAGGTGGTACGAGCAGTACTTC. Residues: CASSPTGRWYEQYF.

This chain joins TRBV2 and TRBJ2-1, with 12 bases lining up with TRBD2. The CDR3 covers 15 residues. CDR1 and CDR2 from the germline V gene are SNHLY and FYNNEI. Trimming took 7 bases from V and 2 from J; bases not matched to a gene: 3. Here the CDR3 reads CASTRTSGTYNEQFF. Written as DNA, the CDR3 is TGTGCCAGCACCCGGACTAGCGGGACCTACAATGAGCAGTTCTTC.

This clone was observed a handful of times. The chain has TRBV7-2 and TRBJ1-1; D possibly corresponds to TRBD1 (5 bases). Germline V gene data show CDR1 as SGHTA and CDR2 as FQGNSA. Trimming took 3 bases from V and 3 from J, leaving 17 bases between them. The CDR3 runs 16 residues. CDR3 nucleotide sequence: TGTGCCAGCAGCTTCCCCGGGGGGAGGAAGGACACTGAAGCTTTCTTT. Amino acid sequence: CASSFPGGRKDTEAFF.

This clone was recorded once. The V call is TRBV5-1, the J call TRBJ2-1; TRBD1 aligns across 7 bases. The CDR3 extends over 14 amino acids. The junction had 9 bases not matched to a gene; V was cut back by 2 bases and J by 10 bases. Germline assignment: CDR1 SGHRS and CDR2 YFSETQ. CDR3 amino acids: CASSFRQGREEQFF. CDR3 nucleotides: TGCGCCAGCAGCTTTAGACAGGGCAGGGAGGAGCAGTTCTTC.

The chain carries TRBV15 and TRBJ2-7, with 7 bases fitting TRBD1. Germline values: CDR1 LNHNV, CDR2 YYDKDF (reference sequence). The ends lost 0 bases at V and 3 bases at J; junction bases unmatched: 8. CDR3 length: 16 amino acids. CDR3 nucleotide sequence: TGTGCCACCAGCAGAGATGGACAGGTTGGATTCTACGAGCAGTACTTC. Translating gives CATSRDGQVGFYEQYF. Drawing the rest from reference TRBV15 and TRBJ2-7, the complete variable domain is DAMVIQNPRYQVTQFGKPVTLSCSQTLNHNVMYWYQQKSSQAPKLLFHYYDKDFNNEADTPDNFQSRRPNTSFCFLDIRSPGLGDTAMYLCATSRDGQVGFYEQYFGPGTRLTVT.

The rearrangement links TRBV4-1 to TRBJ1-5; 8 bases align to TRBD1. This CDR3 has 16 amino acids. Germline V gene lookup returns CDR1 MGHRA and CDR2 YSYEKL. The ends lost 1 base at V and 3 bases at J; junction bases unmatched: 5. The CDR3 here is CASSQAQGVNNQPQHF. CDR3 in DNA: TGCGCCAGCAGCCAAGCACAGGGGGTTAACAATCAGCCCCAGCATTTT.

The chain joins TRBV15 to TRBJ1-5; D might be TRBD1 (6 bases). CDR3 length: 15 residues. Trimming stripped 3 bases from V and 3 bases from J, with 12 bases between. Germline lookup yields CDR1 LNHNV and CDR2 YYDKDF (reference sequence). This CDR3 reads CATSSGRTVNQPQHF. CDR3 nucleotide sequence: TGTGCCACCAGCAGCGGGAGGACAGTCAATCAGCCCCAGCATTTT.

The chain joins TRBV27 to TRBJ2-1, with 12 bases that match TRBD2. The V and J ends lost 3 bases and 8 bases, in that order; junction bases with no gene match: 17. The CDR3 runs 19 residues. CDR1 and CDR2 (germline): MNHEY, SMNVEV (reference sequence). In DNA form, the CDR3 reads TGTGCCAGCAGTTTCCTCGATCCCGCTCTAGCGGGAGGGGAAGATGAGCAGTTCTTC. Residues: CASSFLDPALAGGEDEQFF.

V usage is TRBV29-1 and J usage is TRBJ1-1, with a weak D call TRBD1 (5 bases). The CDR3 loop spans 13 amino acids. Between the trimmed V and J ends, which lost 5 bases and 1 base, there was a span of 11 bases. CDR1 is SQVTM, CDR2 ANQGSEA, per germline. CDR3 DNA: TGCAGCGTTCTCGGGACGGAGAACACTGAAGCTTTCTTT. Translated: CSVLGTENTEAFF.

This clone came up once. This sequence joins TRBV28 and TRBJ2-1; D ambiguous. Trimming left V 5 bases short and J 0 bases short, with 14 bases between. Germline lookup yields CDR1 MDHEN and CDR2 SYDVKM. The CDR3 extends over 16 amino acids. The CDR3 region has the DNA TGTGCCAGCAGTGAAATCGGGCCTAGCTCCTACAATGAGCAGTTCTTC. Protein sequence: CASSEIGPSSYNEQFF.

The genes are TRBV19 and TRBJ2-2, with 10 bases matching TRBD2. Germline V CDR1 and CDR2: LNHDA, SQIVND (reference sequence). The V gene end was trimmed by 7 bases and the J gene end by 7 bases; junction bases not matched to a gene: 12. The CDR3 is made up of 16 amino acids. The CDR3 loop reads CASTPLAGEVSGELFF. CDR3 bases: TGTGCCAGTACCCCGCTAGCGGGAGAGGTCAGCGGGGAGCTGTTTTTT.

V usage is TRBV30 and J usage is TRBJ2-7; possibly TRBD2 for D (6 bases). The CDR3 covers 14 residues. V was clipped by 1 base and J by 3 bases, with 13 bases between them. Germline assignment: CDR1 GTSNPN and CDR2 SVGIG (reference sequence). In DNA form, the CDR3 reads TGTGCCTGGAGTGAAGATAGCGGCTACTACGAGCAGTACTTC. Amino acid sequence: CAWSEDSGYYEQYF.

This chain uses TRBV7-7 with TRBJ2-6; D gene unclear. V shed 5 bases and J shed 5 bases, with 10 bases lying between them. The CDR3 spans 14 residues. Germline V lookup: CDR1 SSHAT, CDR2 FNYEAQ (reference sequence). The DNA for the CDR3 is TGTGCCAGCAGCGTACAAAGTCGGGCCAACGTCCTGACTTTC. Residues: CASSVQSRANVLTF.

V gene TRBV5-1 combines with J gene TRBJ2-1; TRBD2 agrees at 10 bases. Per germline, CDR1 SGHRS and CDR2 YFSETQ. The CDR3 loop spans 18 amino acids. Trimming took 1 base from V and 5 from J; bases not matched to a gene: 12. The CDR3 loop reads CASSLTSGRATWDNEQFF. CDR3 sequence (DNA): TGCGCCAGCAGCTTGACCAGCGGGAGGGCGACCTGGGACAATGAGCAGTTCTTC.

The chain carries TRBV18 and TRBJ2-1; 8 bases agree with TRBD1. This CDR3 is 18 amino acids long. Germline V gene lookup returns CDR1 KGHSH and CDR2 LQKENI. With V trimmed by 0 bases and J by 4 bases, 11 bases remained unmatched. In DNA, the CDR3 is TGTGCCAGCTCACCACCAAGGATGGGGACAGGTGTATACAATGAGCAGTTCTTC. Translated, it gives CASSPPRMGTGVYNEQFF.

The rearrangement links TRBV9 to TRBJ2-2; no clear D gene. The CDR3 totals 15 residues. From germline, CDR1 is SGDLS and CDR2 YYNGEE. With 3 bases removed from V and 0 bases from J, the gap between germline ends came to 9 bases. CDR3 sequence: CASSDQVTNTGELFF. The DNA of the CDR3 is TGTGCCAGCAGCGACCAGGTTACGAACACCGGGGAGCTGTTTTTT. Based on the CDR3 plus reference TRBV9 and TRBJ2-2, the full variable domain is DSGVTQTPKHLITATGQRVTLRCSPRSGDLSVYWYQQSLDQGLQFLIQYYNGEERAKGNILERFSAQQFPDLHSELNLSSLELGDSALYFCASSDQVTNTGELFFGEGSRLTVL.

V usage is TRBV19 and J usage is TRBJ2-7; D may match TRBD1 or TRBD2 (5 bases each). V was trimmed by 3 bases and J by 6 bases, leaving 18 bases between them. This CDR3 comprises 15 residues. The germline V gene encodes CDR1 LNHDA and CDR2 SQIVND (reference sequence). The CDR3 loop reads CASSIAGAPGPEQYF. The DNA of the CDR3 is TGTGCCAGTAGTATCGCCGGGGCTCCCGGACCCGAGCAGTACTTC.